This TCR beta chain is drawn from a study of CD8+ T cells in alopecia areata. Following RNA extraction, reverse transcription yielded cDNA that acted as the sequencing template. TCRdb keeps only in-frame clones here, not all; method: immunoSEQ multiplex PCR. The sample records some 100,000 clones, roughly two fifths being singletons. Germline V lookup: CDR1 LGHNA, CDR2 YNFKEQ. The V and J ends lost 8 bases and 2 bases respectively, with 16 bases between them. The CDR3 sequence is 15 residues long. This sequence was found in a human donor with alopecia areata. The material sequenced was CD4+ T cells sorted from blood. V gene TRBV4-2 combines with J gene TRBJ2-1, with a possible D match to TRBD1 (6 bases). CDR3 bases: TGTGCCAGCGAGGCAGGGGAGAGCACCTACAATGAGCAGTTCTTC. Translating it yields CASEAGESTYNEQFF.